The present entry profiles one TCR beta chain with its context. This specimen comes from a study of blood T cell repertoires in COVID-19. On the study more broadly: Material from acute and convalescent COVID-19 was sourced from the United States, Italy and Spain. Sample material is recorded as cDNA or gDNA derived from T cells, B-cell-depleted T cells, or PBMCs.

CDR1 is DFQATT, CDR2 SNEGSKA, per germline (reference sequence). The CDR3 length is 10 residues. V was trimmed by 7 bases and J by 3 bases, leaving 7 bases between them. As processed by the authors: Nucleated cell counts were estimated from reference gene primer amplification. This table comes from immunoSEQ multiplex PCR, and its TCRdb copy is limited to in-frame clones, with some not included. D and trimming come from the DNA, and the V and J calls and clone size come from that table. The table records more than 15,000 clones, 93% of them present only once. The V call is TRBV20-1, the J call TRBJ2-7; D unclear. Sequenced material: peripheral blood. This clonotype was obtained from a human donor in a cohort sampled during active COVID-19. The CDR3 reads CSVADYEQYF. In DNA form, the CDR3 reads TGCAGTGTAGCAGACTACGAGCAGTACTTC.